One sample yielded the 17 T cell receptor beta chains listed below, sequenced in a study of CD8+ T cells in alopecia areata. Sequencing used cDNA as its template, made by extracting RNA and reverse transcribing it. This table comes from immunoSEQ multiplex PCR, and its TCRdb copy is limited to in-frame clones, with some not included. Of under 150,000 clones detected, around 56% appear once; the ten largest clones hold 0.45% to 0.5%. The treatment here: oral pan-JAK inhibitor, 5-10 mg twice daily. The sample in question was CD4+ T cells sorted from blood, obtained at week 4, from a patient treated with tofacitinib. The receptors come from a human donor with alopecia areata.

The chain combines TRBV6-5 with TRBJ1-2; the D gene is possibly TRBD1 (6 bases). The CDR3 is 15 residues long. CDR1 and CDR2 from the germline V gene are MNHEY and SVGAGI. The ends were cut back, 1 base at V and 2 bases at J, with 11 bases in the middle. The CDR3 loop is CASSYLDRSNYGYTF. The CDR3 nucleotides read TGTGCCAGCAGTTACTTAGACAGGTCCAACTATGGCTACACCTTC.

This clone showed up just a few times. The chain employs TRBV4-1 and TRBJ2-3, with 7 bases lining up with TRBD2. V gave up 1 base and J gave up 0 bases; unmatched junction bases: 4. This CDR3 is built from 16 residues. Germline V gene lookup returns CDR1 MGHRA and CDR2 YSYEKL. CDR3 bases: TGCGCCAGCAGCCAAGCGTATAGCGGGAGCACAGATACGCAGTATTTT. It translates to CASSQAYSGSTDTQYF.

The rearrangement links TRBV2 to TRBJ2-1; D remains ambiguous. This CDR3 has 14 residues. CDR1 SNHLY and CDR2 FYNNEI come from the germline V gene. Trimming cost V 6 bases and J 9 bases, with 18 bases left between them. Written as DNA, the CDR3 is TGTGCCAGCAGCCTGACAAGGGAAATGAGTGAGCAGTTCTTC. Translating it yields CASSLTREMSEQFF.

This clone was picked up a small number of times. V gene TRBV9 combines with J gene TRBJ1-5, with D tentatively TRBD1 (6 bases). The V and J ends lost 3 bases and 0 bases respectively, with 10 bases between them. Germline V gene data show CDR1 as SGDLS and CDR2 as YYNGEE. CDR3 length equals 15 residues. The CDR3 loop reads CASSAQGHSNQPQHF. The CDR3 DNA reads as TGTGCCAGCAGCGCGCAGGGGCATAGCAATCAGCCCCAGCATTTT.

This clone was seen a few times. The chain has TRBV10-3 and TRBJ2-3; no clear D gene. Trimming took 6 bases from V and 6 from J, leaving 13 bases between them. CDR1 ENHRY and CDR2 SYGVKD come from the germline V gene. CDR3 size: 13 residues. The chain's CDR3 is CAIREPLADTQYF. CDR3 DNA: TGTGCCATCAGAGAACCCTTGGCGGATACGCAGTATTTT.

The V call is TRBV4-1, the J call TRBJ1-1, with 12 bases aligning to TRBD1. J lost 10 bases, V lost 6 bases, and 9 bases had no gene match. CDR1 is MGHRA and CDR2 is YSYEKL in the germline V gene. The length of the CDR3 is 14 residues. CDR3 DNA sequence: TGCGCCAGCAGACCTCCGGGACAGGGGGCCGGAGCTTTCTTT. Amino acids: CASRPPGQGAGAFF.

This clone was found once. The rearrangement links TRBV30 to TRBJ1-1; D gene uncertain. There are 11 residues in the CDR3. Germline lookup yields CDR1 GTSNPN and CDR2 SVGIG (reference sequence). Trimming stripped 0 bases from V and 11 bases from J, with 10 bases between. This chain's CDR3 is CAWSVSPNAFF. The CDR3 bases are TGTGCCTGGAGTGTCAGCCCCAACGCTTTCTTT.

This chain links TRBV10-3 with TRBJ2-3; TRBD1 matches 7 bases. This CDR3 comprises 15 residues. With V trimmed by 6 bases and J by 1 base, 7 bases remained unmatched. Germline loops: CDR1 ENHRY, CDR2 SYGVKD. For the CDR3, the DNA is TGTGCCATCAGCCTTTACCAGGGGGGCACAGATACGCAGTATTTT. Protein sequence: CAISLYQGGTDTQYF.

This rearrangement joins TRBV6-1 to TRBJ2-7; 12 bases are shared with TRBD2. The CDR3 covers 14 residues. Per germline, CDR1 MNHNS and CDR2 SASEGT. Losses at the gene ends were 8 bases for V and 4 bases for J; bases not matched to a gene: 6. The CDR3 nucleotides read TGTGCCAGCGGACTAGCGGGATCTACTTACGAGCAGTACTTC. This codes for CASGLAGSTYEQYF.

This clone was detected once. J is TRBJ2-1 and V is TRBV5-1; tentatively, D is TRBD1 (6 bases). CDR1 and CDR2 (germline): SGHRS, YFSETQ. Trimming stripped 3 bases from V and 7 bases from J, with 11 bases between. The CDR3 sequence is 13 residues long. The CDR3: CASSSDRTNEQFF. CDR3 DNA: TGCGCCAGCAGCTCCGACAGGACTAATGAGCAGTTCTTC.

V usage is TRBV30 and J usage is TRBJ2-1, with a tentative D call TRBD2 (5 bases). The CDR3 has 12 residues. V was trimmed by 3 bases and J by 10 bases, leaving 13 bases between them. Germline CDR1 and CDR2: GTSNPN and SVGIG (reference sequence). The CDR3 DNA reads TGTGCCTGGAGGAGGGATACCTACGAGCAGTTCTTC. This encodes CAWRRDTYEQFF.

The rearrangement links TRBV30 to TRBJ1-2; possible D gene TRBD1, 5 bases. The germline V and J ends were trimmed by 3 bases and 7 bases, with 9 bases remaining between them. Germline CDR1 reads GTSNPN; CDR2 reads SVGIG (reference sequence). The CDR3 has 11 amino acids. CDR3 nucleotides: TGTGCCTGGAGAACTGGGGGTGGCTACACCTTC. Translating it yields CAWRTGGGYTF.

V gene TRBV9 combines with J gene TRBJ1-3; D is unclear. CDR1 is SGDLS and CDR2 is YYNGEE in the germline V gene. CDR3 length: 15 amino acids. V dropped 4 bases and J dropped 2 bases, with 13 bases sitting between them. CDR3 region: CASSSGEGTGNTIYF. CDR3 DNA: TGTGCCAGCAGCAGTGGGGAGGGTACTGGAAACACCATATATTTT.

This sequence joins TRBV6-5 and TRBJ1-1; D unresolved. The CDR3 has 13 amino acids. The germline gives CDR1 MNHEY, CDR2 SVGAGI. Trimming shortened V by 6 bases and J by 2 bases, and 10 bases separated the two germline ends. CDR3 in amino acids: CASRQTRNTEAFF. The CDR3 DNA reads as TGTGCCAGCAGACAAACAAGAAACACTGAAGCTTTCTTT.

The V and J genes are TRBV7-3 and TRBJ2-2, with D unresolved. The CDR3 sequence is 13 residues long. Germline assignment: CDR1 SGHTA and CDR2 FQGTGA. Trimming shortened V by 0 bases and J by 8 bases, and 7 bases separated the two germline ends. The CDR3 DNA is TGTGCCAGCAGCTTAACCGTGGAAGGGGAGCTGTTTTTT. Translating gives CASSLTVEGELFF.

This clone was counted only a few times. The chain employs TRBV7-2 and TRBJ2-7; D is unclear. Trimming stripped 5 bases from V and 2 bases from J, with 10 bases between. This CDR3 contains 13 residues. Looked up from germline, CDR1 is SGHTA and CDR2 is FQGNSA. Here the CDR3 DNA reads TGTGCCAGCAGCCTCCACATTGCCTACGAGCAGTACTTC. Translated: CASSLHIAYEQYF. Looking up the rest from reference TRBV7-2 and TRBJ2-7 gives the full variable domain: GAGVSQSPSNKVTEKGKDVELRCDPISGHTALYWYRQSLGQGLEFLIYFQGNSAPDKSGLPSDRFSAERTGGSVSTLTIQRTQQEDSAVYLCASSLHIAYEQYFGPGTRLTVT.

This chain connects TRBV11-2 to TRBJ2-3; D possibly corresponds to TRBD1 (6 bases). V was clipped by 5 bases and J by 0 bases, with 12 bases between them. Germline V gene lookup returns CDR1 SGHAT and CDR2 FQNNGV. This CDR3 is 15 amino acids long. This chain's CDR3 is CASSPRTASTDTQYF. Here the CDR3 DNA reads TGTGCCAGCAGCCCCCGGACAGCTAGCACAGATACGCAGTATTTT.